Shown below are 5 T cell receptor beta chains from a single sample sequenced in a study of blood T cell repertoires in COVID-19. Clones were read by immunoSEQ multiplex PCR, and TCRdb kept only the in-frame ones, dropping some. Of about 270,000 clones in the sample, 75% to 90% are singletons; the top ten hold about 9.1%. Sequenced: peripheral blood. The source is a human donor in a cohort sampled during active COVID-19.

V and J are TRBV7-3 and TRBJ2-3, with 9 bases fitting TRBD1. CDR3 size: 14 residues. Germline V gives CDR1 SGHTA, CDR2 FQGTGA. V lost 3 bases and J lost 3; bases outside the gene matches: 1. In nucleotides, the CDR3 is TGTGCCAGCAGCTTTGACAGGGGGACAGATACGCAGTATTTT. Translating gives CASSFDRGTDTQYF.

The chain has TRBV19 and TRBJ2-1; 8 bases line up with TRBD1. The CDR3 has 15 amino acids. Trimming at V came to 6 bases and at J to 2 bases, leaving 6 bases not matched to a gene. Looked up from germline, CDR1 is LNHDA and CDR2 is SQIVND (reference sequence). The CDR3 coding sequence is TGTGCCAGTAGCCGGATGACAGGGGCCTACAATGAGCAGTTCTTC. It codes for CASSRMTGAYNEQFF.

This chain uses TRBV5-5 with TRBJ2-7, with D perhaps TRBD1 (6 bases). V was cut by 3 bases and J by 2 bases, with 9 bases left in between. Germline values: CDR1 SGHKS, CDR2 YYEKEE (reference sequence). This CDR3 is 13 amino acids long. The CDR3 reads CASSWGQAYEQYF. CDR3 coding DNA: TGTGCCAGCAGCTGGGGACAAGCCTACGAGCAGTACTTC. Full variable domain (missing parts from reference TRBV5-5 and TRBJ2-7): DAGVTQSPTHLIKTRGQQVTLRCSPISGHKSVSWYQQVLGQGPQFIFQYYEKEERGRGNFPDRFSARQFPNYSSELNVNALLLGDSALYLCASSWGQAYEQYFGPGTRLTVT.

This rearrangement joins TRBV2 to TRBJ2-5; possibly TRBD2 for D (7 bases). From germline, CDR1 is SNHLY and CDR2 FYNNEI. Deletions cut 4 bases from V and 5 bases from J, with 17 bases between. The CDR3 length is 15 residues. The CDR3 coding sequence is TGTGCCAGCAGTGTAGGCGGGGGCGGCGGGGAGACCCAGTACTTC. Protein: CASSVGGGGGETQYF.

The chain couples TRBV6-5 to TRBJ2-2; no firm D call. The V gene's germline CDR1 is MNHEY and CDR2 SVGAGI. This CDR3 has 14 residues. V dropped 6 bases and J dropped 2 bases, with 10 bases sitting between them. CDR3: CASSISGNTGELFF. The CDR3 DNA reads TGTGCCAGCAGCATATCAGGAAACACCGGGGAGCTGTTTTTT.